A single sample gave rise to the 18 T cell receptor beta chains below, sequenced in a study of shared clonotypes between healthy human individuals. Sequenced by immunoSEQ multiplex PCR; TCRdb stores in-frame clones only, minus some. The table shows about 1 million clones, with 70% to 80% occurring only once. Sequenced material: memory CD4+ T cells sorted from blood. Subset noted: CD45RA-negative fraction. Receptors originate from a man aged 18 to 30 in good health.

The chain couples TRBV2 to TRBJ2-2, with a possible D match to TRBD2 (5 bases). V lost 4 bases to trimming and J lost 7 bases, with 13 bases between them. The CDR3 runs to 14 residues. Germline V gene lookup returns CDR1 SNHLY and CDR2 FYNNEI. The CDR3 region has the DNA TGTGCCAGCAGTGGTGGTCCCGGGGTCGGGGAGCTGTTTTTT. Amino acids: CASSGGPGVGELFF.

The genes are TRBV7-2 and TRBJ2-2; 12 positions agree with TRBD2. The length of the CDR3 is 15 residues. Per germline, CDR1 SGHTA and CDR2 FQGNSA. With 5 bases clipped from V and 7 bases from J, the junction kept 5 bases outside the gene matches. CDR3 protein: CASSPSGGAVGELFF. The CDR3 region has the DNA TGTGCCAGCAGCCCTAGCGGGGGGGCCGTCGGGGAGCTGTTTTTT.

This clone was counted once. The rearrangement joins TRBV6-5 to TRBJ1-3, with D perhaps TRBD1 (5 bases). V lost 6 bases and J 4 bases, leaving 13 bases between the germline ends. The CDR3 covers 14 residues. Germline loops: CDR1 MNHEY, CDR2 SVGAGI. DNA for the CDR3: TGTGCCAGCAGAAGATCCCAGGGAGGAAACACCATATATTTT. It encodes CASRRSQGGNTIYF.

Here the CDR3 DNA reads TGTGCCAGCAGCTTAATGGGAAACACCGGGGAGCTGTTTTTT. Its protein product is CASSLMGNTGELFF. This sequence joins TRBV7-3 and TRBJ2-2, with D unclear. This CDR3 is built from 14 residues. Germline V gene data show CDR1 as SGHTA and CDR2 as FQGTGA. The V end lost 1 base, the J end lost 2 bases, and 5 bases lay between the germline ends.

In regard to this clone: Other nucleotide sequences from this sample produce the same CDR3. The CDR3 loop is CASTTSGGRSQYF. As DNA, the CDR3 is TGTGCCAGCACCACTAGTGGGGGGAGGTCCCAGTACTTC. The chain recombines TRBV2 with TRBJ2-5, with a weak D call TRBD2 (6 bases). Germline-derived CDR1 and CDR2 are SNHLY and FYNNEI. Trimming took 7 bases from V and 9 from J, leaving 18 bases between them. The CDR3 sequence is 13 residues long.

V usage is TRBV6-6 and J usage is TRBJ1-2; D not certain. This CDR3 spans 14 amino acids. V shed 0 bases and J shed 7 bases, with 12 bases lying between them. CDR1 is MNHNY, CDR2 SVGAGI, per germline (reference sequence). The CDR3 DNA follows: TGTGCCAGCAGTTACTCGGTGTCTACGGGTGGCTACACCTTC. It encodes CASSYSVSTGGYTF.

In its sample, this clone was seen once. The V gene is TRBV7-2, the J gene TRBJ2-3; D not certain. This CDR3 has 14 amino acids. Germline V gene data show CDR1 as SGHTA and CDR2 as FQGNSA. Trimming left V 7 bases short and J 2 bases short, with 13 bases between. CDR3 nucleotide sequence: TGTGCCAGCACCGCTATCTTGAACACAGATACGCAGTATTTT. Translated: CASTAILNTDTQYF.

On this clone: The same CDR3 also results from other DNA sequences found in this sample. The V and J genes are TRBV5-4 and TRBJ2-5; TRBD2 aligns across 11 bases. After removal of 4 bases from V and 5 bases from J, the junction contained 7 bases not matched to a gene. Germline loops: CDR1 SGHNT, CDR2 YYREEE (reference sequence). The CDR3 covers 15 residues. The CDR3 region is CASSRTSGSGETQYF. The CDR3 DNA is TGTGCCAGCAGCCGTACTAGCGGGAGTGGGGAGACCCAGTACTTC.

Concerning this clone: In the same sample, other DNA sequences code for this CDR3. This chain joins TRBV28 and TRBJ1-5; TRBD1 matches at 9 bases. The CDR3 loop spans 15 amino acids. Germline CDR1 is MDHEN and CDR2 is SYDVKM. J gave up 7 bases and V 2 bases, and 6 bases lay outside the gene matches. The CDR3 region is CASSLTGGAEQPQHF. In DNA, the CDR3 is TGTGCCAGCAGTTTAACAGGGGGCGCCGAGCAGCCCCAGCATTTT.

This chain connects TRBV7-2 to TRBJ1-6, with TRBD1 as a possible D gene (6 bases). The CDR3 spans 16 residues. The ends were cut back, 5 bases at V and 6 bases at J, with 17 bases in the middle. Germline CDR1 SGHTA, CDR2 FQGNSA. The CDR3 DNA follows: TGTGCCAGCAGCATAACCGGAACAGGGAGTAATTCACCCCTCCACTTT. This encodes CASSITGTGSNSPLHF.

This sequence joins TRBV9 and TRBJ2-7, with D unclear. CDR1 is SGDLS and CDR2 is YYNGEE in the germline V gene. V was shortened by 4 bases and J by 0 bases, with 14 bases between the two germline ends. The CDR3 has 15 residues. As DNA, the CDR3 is TGTGCCAGCAGCTATTCGAGGACCTACTCCTACGAGCAGTACTTC. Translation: CASSYSRTYSYEQYF.

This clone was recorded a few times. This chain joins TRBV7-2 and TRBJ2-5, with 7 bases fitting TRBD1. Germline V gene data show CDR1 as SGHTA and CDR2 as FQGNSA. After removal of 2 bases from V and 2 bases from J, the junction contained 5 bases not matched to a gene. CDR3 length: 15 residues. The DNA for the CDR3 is TGTGCCAGCAGCTTATTATGGGGACAGCAAGAGACCCAGTACTTC. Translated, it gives CASSLLWGQQETQYF.

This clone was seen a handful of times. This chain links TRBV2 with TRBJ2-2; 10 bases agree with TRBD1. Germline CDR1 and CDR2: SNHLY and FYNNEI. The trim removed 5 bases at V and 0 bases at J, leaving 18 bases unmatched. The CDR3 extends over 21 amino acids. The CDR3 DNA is TGTGCCAGCAGTCGGGACAGGGGCTCCCCCTCGGGTCCTACGAACACCGGGGAGCTGTTTTTT. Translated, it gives CASSRDRGSPSGPTNTGELFF.

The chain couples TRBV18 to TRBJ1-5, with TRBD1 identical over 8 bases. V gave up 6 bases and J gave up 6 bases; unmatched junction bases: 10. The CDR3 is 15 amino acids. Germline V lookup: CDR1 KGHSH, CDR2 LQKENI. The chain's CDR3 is CASSPQGQGTQPQHF. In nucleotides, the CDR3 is TGTGCCAGCTCCCCCCAAGGACAGGGAACTCAGCCCCAGCATTTT. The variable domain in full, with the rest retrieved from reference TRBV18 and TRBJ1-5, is NAGVMQNPRHLVRRRGQEARLRCSPMKGHSHVYWYRQLPEEGLKFMVYLQKENIIDESGMPKERFSAEFPKEGPSILRIQQVVRGDSAAYFCASSPQGQGTQPQHFGDGTRLSIL.

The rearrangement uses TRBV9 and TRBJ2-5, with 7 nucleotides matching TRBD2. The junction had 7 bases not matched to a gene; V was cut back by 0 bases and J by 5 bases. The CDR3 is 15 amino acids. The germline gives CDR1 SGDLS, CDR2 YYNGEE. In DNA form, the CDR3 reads TGTGCCAGCAGCGTAGAGGTCGGAGCGGGGGAGACCCAGTACTTC. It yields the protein CASSVEVGAGETQYF.

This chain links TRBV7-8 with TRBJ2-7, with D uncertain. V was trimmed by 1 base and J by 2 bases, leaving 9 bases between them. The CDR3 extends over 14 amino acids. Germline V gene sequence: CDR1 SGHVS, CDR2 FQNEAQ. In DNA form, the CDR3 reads TGTGCCAGCAGCTTAGGTCTAGACGCCTACGAGCAGTACTTC. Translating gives CASSLGLDAYEQYF.

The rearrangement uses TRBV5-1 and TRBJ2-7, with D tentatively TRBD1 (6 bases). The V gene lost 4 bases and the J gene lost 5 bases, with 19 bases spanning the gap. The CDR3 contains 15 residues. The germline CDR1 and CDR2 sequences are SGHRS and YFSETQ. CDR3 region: CASSTGQSILDEQYF. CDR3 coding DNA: TGCGCCAGCAGCACCGGACAGTCAATTTTGGACGAGCAGTACTTC.

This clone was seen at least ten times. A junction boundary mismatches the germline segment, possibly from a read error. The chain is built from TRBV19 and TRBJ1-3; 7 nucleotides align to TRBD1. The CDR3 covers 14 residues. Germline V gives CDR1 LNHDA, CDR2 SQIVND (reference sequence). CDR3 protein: CASSLSSSDRLDGF. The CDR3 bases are TGTGCCAGTAGTTTGTCCTCCTCGGACAGGCTGGACGGATTT.